This T cell receptor beta chain was identified in a study of T cell responses to AZD1222 COVID-19 vaccine. Across the whole study: Pooling of second doses given at about 4 or about 12 weeks was done.

Findings and caveats of the study: In the spike-specific TCR repertoire, nearly half reportedly target unmutated variant regions.

V dropped 0 bases and J dropped 7 bases, with 12 bases sitting between them. The CDR3 is made up of 15 amino acids. Per germline, CDR1 KGHSH and CDR2 LQKENI. Worth noting for this clone: Its cognate antigen is unknown.

Produced via immunoSEQ multiplex PCR; TCRdb's table is partial and in-frame only. The sample carries about 78,000 clones, approximately 86% recorded once. This clonotype was sampled from an adult in good health. The rearrangement uses TRBV18 and TRBJ1-4; no clear D. Sequenced here: peripheral blood, sampled on day 0 of AZD1222 vaccination. CDR3 bases: TGTGCCAGCTCACCACCGGGCTATTCTGGTGAAAAACTGTTTTTT. Its protein is CASSPPGYSGEKLFF.